Below, one T cell receptor (beta chain) is given with its context. This sample stems from a study of OX40 agonist ivuxolimab in advanced cancers. At the level of the study: Three partial responders included one hepatocellular carcinoma patient and two cutaneous melanoma patients.

Per germline, CDR1 MNHNS and CDR2 SASEGT. The germline V and J ends were trimmed by 0 bases and 5 bases, with 11 bases remaining between them. The CDR3 loop spans 15 amino acids. TCRdb's table, derived via immunoSEQ multiplex PCR, lists solely in-frame clones and lacks some. The profile shows tens of thousands of clones, roughly 86% of them singletons. The clonotype originates from an adult with an advanced solid tumor such as melanoma, head and neck, liver or kidney cancer. The sequenced sample was CD4+ or CD8+ T cells sorted from blood, obtained in a trial of the OX40 agonist ivuxolimab. The rearrangement links TRBV6-1 to TRBJ1-5; D gene uncertain. DNA of the CDR3: TGTGCCAGCAGTGAAGCGCTGGCGGAATATCAGCCCCAGCATTTT. It is translated as CASSEALAEYQPQHF.